This TCR beta chain came from a study of blood T cell repertoires in COVID-19 (dated by TCRdb to about 2020). A note on the overall study: The collaborator samples originated in the United States, Italy and Spain and spanned the acute and convalescent phases of COVID-19. The dataset comprised deeply sampled blood TCRbeta repertoires from subjects exposed to, actively infected with, or recovered from COVID-19. The repertoires were released in a freely available public database intended as a resource for research on the immune response to SARS-CoV-2. The samples were drawn from the first 160 participants of the ongoing ImmuneRACE study and from 950 to 1,500 subjects provided by 6 global collaborators. Where HLA class I and class II types were available, the types were taken from metadata supplied by the sample provider, not from assay-based typing. The prospective study material was composed of cDNA or gDNA derived from T cells, B-cell-depleted T cells, or PBMCs. The sample metadata nearly always contained a de-identified subject ID, COVID-19 status, age in years and sex. The study at large found these results: How much clinical and demographic metadata was included differed by source and by participant, and the metadata was provided uncurated.

To note about this clone: Its antigen target is currently unknown. Qualities for individual bases were not recorded, and no much larger clone is one base off.

Participants in the prospective study were enrolled through a virtual design, were aged roughly 18 to 100 years, and lived in roughly 26 United States geographic areas. In the prospective study, participants were assigned to cohorts based on the clinical history participants reported in a screening survey and a study questionnaire. Exposed participants had been in contact with someone with a PCR-confirmed or clinician-diagnosed COVID-19 case within 2 weeks of study entry. In the prospective study, whole blood, serum and a nasopharyngeal or oropharyngeal swab were collected from each participant by mobile phlebotomists. Over an approximately 2-month period, participants in the prospective study had the option of providing additional blood draws and questionnaires. Before DNA extraction, prospective study blood samples were shipped either frozen or at room temperature. TCRbeta CDR3 regions were amplified from genomic DNA using the immunoSEQ Assay, a bias-controlled multiplex PCR. On the study's bioinformatics: The number of nucleated cells in each sample was estimated by amplification of reference gene primers within the assay. Sequence reads were collapsed and filtered to measure the absolute abundance of every unique TCRbeta CDR3 rearrangement. Productive Simpson clonality was computed per sample as the square root of Simpson's diversity index over productive rearrangements. TCRdb mirrors the immuneACCESS table, restricted to in-frame sequences. Some clones are absent from its copies; in checked studies, under half trace to an unresolved V gene, and the reason for the others is unknown. The V and J calls and clone size were taken over from that table, and D and trimming were inferred from the DNA. In all, the sample holds about 160,000 clones, and about nine tenths of those were seen once. Clones ranked in the top ten supply over 4% of the sample.

For CDR1 and CDR2, the germline V gene lists SGHRS and YFSETQ. CDR3 length: 16 amino acids, cysteine to phenylalanine. Only CDR3 DNA is held: 48 bases, read in frame from base 1. Compared with germline, V lacks 0 bases and J lacks 3 bases; bases without a gene match: 5. Sequenced: PBMCs or T cells enriched from blood (not recorded which). Recombination linked TRBV5-1 to TRBJ2-5, with 10 junctional bases fitting TRBD2. The receptor was isolated from a woman aged 40 to 50 who had been exposed to COVID-19. The CDR3 sequence is CASSLGTTSGKETQYF. Here is the DNA: TGCGCCAGCAGCTTGGGGACTACTAGCGGGAAAGAGACCCAGTACTTC.